These 5 T cell receptor beta chains came from one sample sequenced in a study of blood T cells in healthy people across ages. Then a second PCR, running about 6 to 12 cycles, was carried out with a sample-barcoded 5' primer and a J-beta primer mix. TCRdb re-called the 5' RACE reads with MiXCR, one entry per CDR3 protein. The data hold hundreds of thousands of distinct CDR3 sequences, with around 24% observed a single time. This same sample was also part of a study on T cells of mothers and their children.

The sequenced sample consisted of blood. These receptors were obtained from a boy aged 5-17 years in good health.

This clonotype was recorded a few times. This chain links TRBV5-1 with TRBJ2-7; 8 bases are a match to TRBD2. The CDR3 sequence is 15 residues long. CDR1 and CDR2 from the germline V gene are SGHRS and YFSETQ. V gave up 0 bases and J gave up 3 bases; unmatched junction bases: 5. CDR3 region: CASSLEGSGVYEQYF. The CDR3 DNA sequence: TGCGCCAGCAGCTTGGAGGGTAGCGGGGTCTACGAGCAGTACTTC.

This clonotype was seen only a few times. This sequence joins TRBV5-1 and TRBJ2-3; unclear D gene. This CDR3 comprises 14 residues. V lost 1 base and J lost 10, with 16 bases in between. CDR1 SGHRS and CDR2 YFSETQ come from the germline V gene. The CDR3 DNA sequence: TGCGCCAGCAGCTTGTCCCTGGATCAAGGGCCGCAGTATTTT. This gives the protein CASSLSLDQGPQYF.

Concerning this clonotype: Sequence at one end of the junction differs from germline and may be a read error. J is TRBJ2-1 and V is TRBV4-1, with TRBD2 matching 11 bases. The germline gives CDR1 MGHRA, CDR2 YSYEKL. CDR3 length: 18 amino acids. CDR3 amino acids: CASNQVPGLAGDYNEQFF. Written as DNA, the CDR3 is TGCGCCAGCAACCAAGTCCCCGGACTAGCGGGCGATTACAATGAGCAGTTCTTC.

This clonotype came up a few times. The CDR3 is CAISSDRGDYEQYF. CDR3 coding DNA: TGTGCCATCAGTTCGGACAGGGGGGACTACGAGCAGTACTTC. This chain connects TRBV10-3 to TRBJ2-7, with 10 bases lining up with TRBD1. Germline V gene data show CDR1 as ENHRY and CDR2 as SYGVKD. V was pared by 5 bases and J by 3 bases, with 4 bases of the junction left unmatched. The CDR3 is 14 amino acids.

In this sample, this clonotype turned up many times. The chain combines TRBV4-1 with TRBJ2-5; D perhaps matches TRBD1 (6 bases). The CDR3 sequence is 16 residues long. Germline loops: CDR1 MGHRA, CDR2 YSYEKL. V was pared by 4 bases and J by 4 bases, with 19 bases between. This CDR3 reads CASSPSGQPHSETQYF. In nucleotides, the CDR3 is TGCGCCAGCAGCCCCAGTGGACAGCCGCATTCAGAGACCCAGTACTTC.